The 26 T cell receptor beta chains in this list originate from one sample, sequenced in a study of T cell clonality in common variable immunodeficiency. Study results and caveats: Fewer deletions and N-nucleotide insertions were reportedly seen in common variable immunodeficiency TCR beta sequences.

TCRdb keeps only in-frame clones here, not all; method: immunoSEQ multiplex PCR. The sample presents 26,000 or so clones, none singletons. The antigens for these receptors are not known. What was sequenced was peripheral blood mononuclear cells. These receptors were collected from a human donor with common variable immunodeficiency.

This clone was seen repeatedly, ten times or more. The observed sequence ends 3 residues before the CDR3 terminus, with the missing tail filled in from the germline J gene. J is TRBJ1-1 and V is TRBV7-2, with D maybe TRBD1 (5 bases). Germline CDR1 SGHTA, CDR2 FQGNSA. Trimming stripped 4 bases from V and 5 bases from J, with 17 bases between. The CDR3 has 15 amino acids. The CDR3 DNA, read in part, is TGTGCCAGCAGCTCGCAGGGCTTCCAGGGAACTGAA. Translation gives CASSSQGFQGTE. In full, the CDR3 is CASSSQGFQGTEAFF.

This clone was picked up many times. Read sequence stops 3 residues before the CDR3 end, and the germline J gene provides the missing end. The chain joins TRBV5-4 to TRBJ2-1; 9 bases are a match to TRBD1. V was pared by 2 bases and J by 4 bases, with 4 bases of the junction left unmatched. This CDR3 is 15 amino acids long. Germline values: CDR1 SGHNT, CDR2 YYREEE (reference sequence). CDR3 DNA (partial): TGTGCCAGCAGCTTCAAACAGGGGGCGTACAATGAG. It translates to CASSFKQGAYNE. The full CDR3 is CASSFKQGAYNEQFF.

Ten or more counts support this clone. The sequenced fragment ends 3 residues before the CDR3 boundary, so the rest is inferred from the germline J gene. The gene calls are TRBV11-2 and TRBJ2-7; possibly TRBD1 for D (5 bases). The CDR3 sequence is 13 residues long. The V gene's germline CDR1 is SGHAT and CDR2 FQNNGV. V gave up 3 bases and J gave up 3 bases, with 9 bases separating them. The CDR3 DNA, read in part, is TGTGCCAGCAGCTTGTTCAGGGTCTACGAG. This codes for CASSLFRVYE. The full CDR3 protein reads CASSLFRVYEQYF.

This clone was seen repeatedly, ten times or more. The read gets to within 3 residues of the CDR3 end, and the germline J gene fills in the rest. The chain couples TRBV18 to TRBJ2-3; D is unresolved. CDR1 is KGHSH, CDR2 LQKENI, per germline. The CDR3 contains 13 residues. Trimming took off 2 bases at V and 2 bases at J, with 5 bases between the two ends. CDR3 DNA, as far as it was read: TGTGCCAGCTCACCAACATACACAGATACG. This gives the protein CASSPTYTDT. In full, the CDR3 is CASSPTYTDTQYF.

As to this clone: Coverage ceases 3 residues before the CDR3 finishes, and the germline J gene fills in the end. The rearrangement links TRBV18 to TRBJ2-7; weak D call: TRBD2 (6 bases). This CDR3 comprises 17 residues. V was trimmed by 0 bases and J by 2 bases, leaving 17 bases between them. Germline lookup yields CDR1 KGHSH and CDR2 LQKENI. Incomplete CDR3 DNA: TGTGCCAGCTCACCACCCCGGATGGGTAGCGGCCCCTACGAG. Its protein is CASSPPRMGSGPYE. In full, the CDR3 reads CASSPPRMGSGPYEQYF. The full variable domain, completed using reference TRBV18 and TRBJ2-7, is NAGVMQNPRHLVRRRGQEARLRCSPMKGHSHVYWYRQLPEEGLKFMVYLQKENIIDESGMPKERFSAEFPKEGPSILRIQQVVRGDSAAYFCASSPPRMGSGPYEQYFGPGTRLTVT.

The table lists this clone with many counts. Read coverage stops 3 residues before the CDR3 terminus; the germline J gene supplies the remainder. The chain joins TRBV7-2 to TRBJ2-1, with 8 bases fitting TRBD2. The V and J ends lost 5 bases and 6 bases, in that order; junction bases with no gene match: 3. Germline-derived CDR1 and CDR2 are SGHTA and FQGNSA. There are 13 residues in the CDR3. The covered CDR3 bases are TGTGCCAGCAGCAGAGGACTAGCCAATGAG. Protein sequence: CASSRGLANE. The full-length CDR3 reads as CASSRGLANEQFF. Variable domain in full (rest from reference TRBV7-2 and TRBJ2-1): GAGVSQSPSNKVTEKGKDVELRCDPISGHTALYWYRQSLGQGLEFLIYFQGNSAPDKSGLPSDRFSAERTGGSVSTLTIQRTQQEDSAVYLCASSRGLANEQFFGPGTRLTVL.

This clone was detected ten times or more. The sequenced fragment ends 3 residues before the CDR3 boundary, so the rest is inferred from the germline J gene. This chain connects TRBV18 to TRBJ2-5, with TRBD1 identical over 7 bases. With 4 bases clipped from V and 5 bases from J, the junction kept 13 bases outside the gene matches. Germline values: CDR1 KGHSH, CDR2 LQKENI. CDR3 length equals 16 residues. The sequenced part of the CDR3 DNA is TGTGCCAGCTCACATCTGGGGACAGCTGAGAGGGAGACC. This gives the protein CASSHLGTAERET. Given in full, the CDR3 is CASSHLGTAERETQYF. The entire variable domain, with the rest obtained from reference TRBV18 and TRBJ2-5, is as follows: NAGVMQNPRHLVRRRGQEARLRCSPMKGHSHVYWYRQLPEEGLKFMVYLQKENIIDESGMPKERFSAEFPKEGPSILRIQQVVRGDSAAYFCASSHLGTAERETQYFGPGTRLLVL.

This clone was counted at least ten times. The read is 3 residues too short to cover the CDR3 end, so that end is filled in from the germline J gene. The J gene is TRBJ2-1, the V gene TRBV4-1; no definite D call. In germline, CDR1 is MGHRA, CDR2 YSYEKL. The V end was cut by 4 bases, the J end by 6 bases, with 10 bases between. This CDR3 contains 13 residues. The CDR3 region is CASSPLGSNEQFF. CDR3 bases read: TGCGCCAGCAGCCCCCTAGGCTCCAATGAG.

This clone occurred many times. The CDR3 loop reads CASSPLLNEQFF. The CDR3 DNA, read in part, is TGTGCCAGCTCACCACTACTAAATGAG. V and J are TRBV18 and TRBJ2-1; D gene unclear. From the germline J gene comes the end of the CDR3, since the read stops 3 residues before it. The CDR3 runs to 12 residues. Trimming stripped 1 base from V and 7 bases from J, with 5 bases between. The germline V gene has CDR1 KGHSH and CDR2 LQKENI. The full variable domain, with the rest looked up from reference TRBV18 and TRBJ2-1, is NAGVMQNPRHLVRRRGQEARLRCSPMKGHSHVYWYRQLPEEGLKFMVYLQKENIIDESGMPKERFSAEFPKEGPSILRIQQVVRGDSAAYFCASSPLLNEQFFGPGTRLTVL.

This clone was seen many times. With the read ending 3 residues before the CDR3 end, the germline J gene is used to fill in that end. V gene TRBV5-1 combines with J gene TRBJ1-1; D ambiguous. The ends were cut back, 2 bases at V and 1 base at J, with 9 bases in the middle. CDR3 length: 14 residues. Germline CDR1 SGHRS, CDR2 YFSETQ. The part of the CDR3 DNA that was read is TGCGCCAGCAGCTTCATAGGCGGGAACACTGAA. Protein: CASSFIGGNTE. The complete CDR3 reads CASSFIGGNTEAFF.

This clone has ten or more counts. The observed sequence ends 3 residues before the CDR3 terminus, with the missing tail filled in from the germline J gene. This sequence joins TRBV11-2 and TRBJ2-5; possible D gene TRBD2, 5 bases. V dropped 5 bases and J dropped 5 bases, with 15 bases sitting between them. The germline V gene encodes CDR1 SGHAT and CDR2 FQNNGV. This CDR3 has 14 residues. The CDR3: CASSLGGLGETQYF. The sequenced part of the CDR3 DNA is TGTGCCAGCAGCCTAGGCGGACTCGGGGAGACC.

A word on this clone: Coverage ceases 3 residues before the CDR3 finishes, and the germline J gene fills in the end. This chain connects TRBV5-1 to TRBJ1-3; 10 bases are a match to TRBD1. Germline values: CDR1 SGHRS, CDR2 YFSETQ. Losses at the gene ends were 0 bases for V and 5 bases for J; bases not matched to a gene: 8. This CDR3 comprises 17 residues. This chain's CDR3 is CASSLATGQGRRNTIYF. Incomplete CDR3 DNA: TGCGCCAGCAGCTTGGCAACGGGACAGGGGAGGAGAAACACC.

This clone was found a few times. The CDR3 extends 3 residues past the end of the read, so its final part is completed from the germline J gene. The chain employs TRBV18 and TRBJ1-3; unclear D gene. The CDR3 consists of 16 residues. Trimming stripped 5 bases from V and 3 bases from J, with 17 bases between. Germline CDR1 reads KGHSH; CDR2 reads LQKENI. The sequenced CDR3 bases are TGTGCCAGCTCAACCTCTCTGACCAGCGGTGGAAACACC. It translates to CASSTSLTSGGNT. The CDR3 in its entirety is CASSTSLTSGGNTIYF. Using reference TRBV18 and TRBJ1-3 for the parts outside the CDR3, the full variable domain is NAGVMQNPRHLVRRRGQEARLRCSPMKGHSHVYWYRQLPEEGLKFMVYLQKENIIDESGMPKERFSAEFPKEGPSILRIQQVVRGDSAAYFCASSTSLTSGGNTIYFGEGSWLTVV.

This clone was found many times. The CDR3 end lies 3 residues beyond the end of the read and is filled in from the germline J gene. The chain couples TRBV29-1 to TRBJ2-7, with 11 bases that match TRBD2. CDR1 SQVTM and CDR2 ANQGSEA come from the germline V gene. This CDR3 contains 14 residues. With 4 bases clipped from V and 2 bases from J, the junction kept 4 bases outside the gene matches. The CDR3 is CSVGSLAGAYEQYF. The sequenced CDR3 bases are TGCAGCGTTGGCTCACTAGCGGGAGCCTACGAG.

A remark on this clone: Read coverage stops 3 residues before the CDR3 terminus; the germline J gene supplies the remainder. The chain combines TRBV6-1 with TRBJ1-5, with 10 bases identical to TRBD1. The CDR3 sequence is 15 residues long. The V gene's germline CDR1 is MNHNS and CDR2 SASEGT. Trimming removed 4 bases from V and 6 bases from J; junction bases left unmatched: 6. The CDR3 here is CASSATGGFSQPQHF. Incomplete CDR3 DNA: TGTGCCAGCAGTGCGACAGGGGGCTTTAGTCAGCCC.

This clone was counted at least ten times. Read sequence stops 3 residues before the CDR3 end, and the germline J gene provides the missing end. The rearrangement joins TRBV20-1 to TRBJ1-5; 9 bases match TRBD1. Trimming at V came to 3 bases and at J to 7 bases, leaving 7 bases not matched to a gene. Germline V gene sequence: CDR1 DFQATT, CDR2 SNEGSKA (reference sequence). The CDR3 is 14 residues long. The CDR3 DNA, read in part, is TGCAGTGCTAGGGGGGGACAGGGCCGCCAGCCC. Translated: CSARGGQGRQP. The entire CDR3 sequence reads CSARGGQGRQPQHF.

On this clone itself: The read gets to within 3 residues of the CDR3 end, and the germline J gene fills in the rest. The chain recombines TRBV5-1 with TRBJ2-7; 7 nucleotides align to TRBD2. In germline, CDR1 is SGHRS, CDR2 YFSETQ. With V trimmed by 0 bases and J by 6 bases, 6 bases remained unmatched. The CDR3 has 14 amino acids. The CDR3 loop is CASSLAPWGGEQYF. CDR3 DNA, as far as it was read: TGCGCCAGCAGCTTGGCCCCGTGGGGGGGCGAG.

As to this clone: Read data end 3 residues before the CDR3 end; the end is taken from the germline J gene. The V gene is TRBV13, the J gene TRBJ2-5; the D gene is possibly TRBD1 (6 bases). V lost 2 bases to trimming and J lost 4 bases, with 14 bases between them. Germline V gene sequence: CDR1 PRHDT, CDR2 FYEKMQ (reference sequence). The CDR3 length is 15 residues. The sequenced CDR3 bases are TGTGCCAGCAGCTTAAACTTCCGAGGGGGAGAGACC. Its protein product is CASSLNFRGGET. The entire CDR3 is CASSLNFRGGETQYF.

To note about this clone: Read coverage stops 3 residues before the CDR3 terminus; the germline J gene supplies the remainder. The chain has TRBV7-6 and TRBJ2-3; D perhaps matches TRBD2 (5 bases). In germline, CDR1 is SGHVS, CDR2 FNYEAQ. The V and J ends lost 6 bases and 0 bases respectively, with 16 bases between them. CDR3 length: 16 residues. The DNA read from the CDR3 is TGTGCCAGCAGTTTGATCGGACTTACTAGCACAGATACG. Protein sequence: CASSLIGLTSTDT. The CDR3 in its entirety is CASSLIGLTSTDTQYF. The full variable domain, in which reference TRBV7-6 and TRBJ2-3 provide the parts outside the CDR3, is GAGVSQSPRYKVTKRGQDVALRCDPISGHVSLYWYRQALGQGPEFLTYFNYEAQQDKSGLPNDRFSAERPEGSISTLTIQRTEQRDSAMYRCASSLIGLTSTDTQYFGPGTRLTVL.

As concerns this clone: The read falls 3 residues short of the CDR3 end, and the missing part is taken from the germline J gene. The gene calls are TRBV20-1 and TRBJ2-7; the D is unclear. The CDR3 has 13 residues. Trimming removed 4 bases at V and 2 bases at J, with 12 bases between. Germline assignment: CDR1 DFQATT and CDR2 SNEGSKA (reference sequence). The sequenced CDR3 bases are TGCAGTGCTAACTTTGGGCTACCCTACGAG. Translating it yields CSANFGLPYE. The CDR3 reads in full as CSANFGLPYEQYF.

To note about this clone: The read falls 3 residues short of the CDR3 end, and the missing part is taken from the germline J gene. The gene calls are TRBV2 and TRBJ2-1; 10 bases match TRBD2. This CDR3 is 15 amino acids long. The junction had 6 bases not matched to a gene; V was cut back by 4 bases and J by 6 bases. Germline V gives CDR1 SNHLY, CDR2 FYNNEI. The sequenced part of the CDR3 DNA is TGTGCCAGCAGTGCCTTGGGACTAGCGAGCAATGAG. Translated: CASSALGLASNE. The whole CDR3 is CASSALGLASNEQFF.

This clone was observed at least ten times. The CDR3 goes on 3 residues after the read ends, and that part is filled in from the germline J gene. This chain connects TRBV18 to TRBJ1-1, with D possibly being TRBD1 (6 bases). The CDR3 is 14 residues long. Germline lookup yields CDR1 KGHSH and CDR2 LQKENI. Trimming pared 3 bases from V and 1 base from J, leaving 9 bases between. Partial CDR3 DNA: TGTGCCAGCTCACCCGACAGGCAGAACACTGAA. As protein: CASSPDRQNTE. The whole CDR3 region reads CASSPDRQNTEAFF. Filled out from reference TRBV18 and TRBJ1-1, the complete variable domain reads NAGVMQNPRHLVRRRGQEARLRCSPMKGHSHVYWYRQLPEEGLKFMVYLQKENIIDESGMPKERFSAEFPKEGPSILRIQQVVRGDSAAYFCASSPDRQNTEAFFGQGTRLTVV.

This clone has a count of ten or more. The read is 3 residues too short to cover the CDR3 end, so that end is filled in from the germline J gene. The chain combines TRBV6-2 or TRBV6-3 with TRBJ2-5, with 9 bases fitting TRBD1. The CDR3 extends over 17 amino acids. Germline CDR1 MNHEY, CDR2 SVGEGT. Trimming took 0 bases from V and 5 from J; bases not matched to a gene: 10. This chain's CDR3 is CASSYSKGTGFSETQYF. CDR3 DNA (partial): TGTGCCAGCAGTTACTCGAAGGGGACAGGGTTTTCCGAGACC.

In this sample, this clone turned up many times. The part of the CDR3 DNA that was read is TGTGCCAGCAGTTCCATACAGGGGAGCTCCTACAATGAG. It yields the protein CASSSIQGSSYNE. The entire CDR3 is CASSSIQGSSYNEQFF. The gene calls are TRBV6-2 or TRBV6-3 and TRBJ2-1, with 7 bases that match TRBD1. The read falls 3 residues short of the CDR3 end, and the missing part is taken from the germline J gene. V dropped 4 bases and J dropped 0; count of bases not matched to a gene: 6. The CDR3 has 16 residues. Germline V CDR1 and CDR2: MNHEY, SVGEGT.

About this clone itself: The CDR3 is cut off 3 residues early in the read; its end comes from the germline J gene. The chain joins TRBV7-8 to TRBJ2-3; TRBD2 aligns across 8 bases. J gave up 8 bases and V 1 base, and 5 bases lay outside the gene matches. The CDR3 has 14 residues. Germline loops: CDR1 SGHVS, CDR2 FQNEAQ. This CDR3 is CASSLVPGGGTQYF. The DNA read from the CDR3 is TGTGCCAGCAGCTTAGTTCCGGGAGGGGGTACG.

There are many counts of this clone. CDR3: CSASPQGRETQYF. CDR3 bases read: TGCAGTGCTAGTCCACAGGGTAGGGAGACC. The gene calls are TRBV20-1 and TRBJ2-5, with a possible D match to TRBD1 (6 bases). The read terminates 3 residues ahead of where the CDR3 ends, so the germline J gene completes it. CDR1 is DFQATT and CDR2 is SNEGSKA in the germline V gene (reference sequence). The CDR3 is 13 amino acids. V dropped 3 bases and J dropped 5 bases, with 13 bases sitting between them.